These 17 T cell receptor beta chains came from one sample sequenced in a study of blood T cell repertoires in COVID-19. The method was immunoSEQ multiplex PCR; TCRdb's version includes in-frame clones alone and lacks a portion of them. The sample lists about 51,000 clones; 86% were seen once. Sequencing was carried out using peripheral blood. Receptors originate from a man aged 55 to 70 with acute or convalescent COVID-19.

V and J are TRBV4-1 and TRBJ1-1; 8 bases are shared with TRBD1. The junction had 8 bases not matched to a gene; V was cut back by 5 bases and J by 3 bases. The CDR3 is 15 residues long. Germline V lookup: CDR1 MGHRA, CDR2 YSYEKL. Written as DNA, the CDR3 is TGCGCCAGCAGCGTAACAGGGGGAGGATACACTGAAGCTTTCTTT. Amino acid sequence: CASSVTGGGYTEAFF.

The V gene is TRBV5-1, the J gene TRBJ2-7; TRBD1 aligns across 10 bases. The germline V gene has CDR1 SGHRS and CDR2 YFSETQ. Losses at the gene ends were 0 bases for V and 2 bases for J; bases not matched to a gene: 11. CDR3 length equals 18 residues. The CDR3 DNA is TGCGCCAGCAGCTTGGCGGGACAGGGGCCAAAAAGCGCCTACGAGCAGTACTTC. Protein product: CASSLAGQGPKSAYEQYF. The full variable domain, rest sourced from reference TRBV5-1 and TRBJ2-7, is KAGVTQTPRYLIKTRGQQVTLSCSPISGHRSVSWYQQTPGQGLQFLFEYFSETQRNKGNFPGRFSGRQFSNSRSEMNVSTLELGDSALYLCASSLAGQGPKSAYEQYFGPGTRLTVT.

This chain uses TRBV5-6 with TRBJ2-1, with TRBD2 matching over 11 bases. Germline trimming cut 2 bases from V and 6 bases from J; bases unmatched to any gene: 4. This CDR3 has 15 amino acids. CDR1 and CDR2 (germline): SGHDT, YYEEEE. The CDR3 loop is CASSFGTSGFNEQFF. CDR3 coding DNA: TGTGCCAGCAGCTTCGGGACTAGCGGTTTCAATGAGCAGTTCTTC.

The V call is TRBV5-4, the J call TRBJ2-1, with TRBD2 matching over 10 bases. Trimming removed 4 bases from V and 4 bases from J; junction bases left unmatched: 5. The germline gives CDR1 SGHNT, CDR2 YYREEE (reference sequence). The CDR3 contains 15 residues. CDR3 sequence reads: CASSVAGGGYNEQFF. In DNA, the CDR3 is TGTGCCAGCAGCGTAGCGGGGGGCGGATACAATGAGCAGTTCTTC.

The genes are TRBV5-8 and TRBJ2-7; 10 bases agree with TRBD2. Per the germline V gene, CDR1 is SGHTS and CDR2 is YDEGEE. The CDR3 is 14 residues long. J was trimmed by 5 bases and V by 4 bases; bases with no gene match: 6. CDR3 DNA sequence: TGTGCCAGCAGCCACCTAGCGGGAGCAAACGAGCAGTACTTC. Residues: CASSHLAGANEQYF.

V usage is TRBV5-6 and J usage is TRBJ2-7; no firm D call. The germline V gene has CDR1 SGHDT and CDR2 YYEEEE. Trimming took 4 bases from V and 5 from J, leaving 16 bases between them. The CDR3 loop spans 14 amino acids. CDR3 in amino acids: CASSQMGIRDEQYF. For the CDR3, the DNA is TGTGCCAGCAGCCAAATGGGTATCCGGGACGAGCAGTACTTC.

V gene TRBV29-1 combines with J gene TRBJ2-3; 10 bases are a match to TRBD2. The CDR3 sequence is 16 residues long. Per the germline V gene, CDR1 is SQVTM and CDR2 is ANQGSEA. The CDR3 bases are TGCACCCTCTTGGGGGCGACTAGCGGGAGCACAGATACGCAGTATTTT. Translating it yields CTLLGATSGSTDTQYF.

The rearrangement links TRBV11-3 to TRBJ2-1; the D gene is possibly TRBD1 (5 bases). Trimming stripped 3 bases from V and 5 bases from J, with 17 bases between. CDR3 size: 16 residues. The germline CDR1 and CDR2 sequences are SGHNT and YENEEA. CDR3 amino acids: CASSLMGGARHNEQFF. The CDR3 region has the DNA TGTGCCAGCAGCTTGATGGGTGGGGCCCGGCACAATGAGCAGTTCTTC.

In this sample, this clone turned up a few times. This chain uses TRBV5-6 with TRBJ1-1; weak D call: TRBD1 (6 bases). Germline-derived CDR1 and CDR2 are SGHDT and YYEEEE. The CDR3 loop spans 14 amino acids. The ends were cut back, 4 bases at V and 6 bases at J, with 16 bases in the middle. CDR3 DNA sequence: TGTGCCAGCAGCCGACGACAGGATCGGCCTGAAGCTTTCTTT. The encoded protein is CASSRRQDRPEAFF.

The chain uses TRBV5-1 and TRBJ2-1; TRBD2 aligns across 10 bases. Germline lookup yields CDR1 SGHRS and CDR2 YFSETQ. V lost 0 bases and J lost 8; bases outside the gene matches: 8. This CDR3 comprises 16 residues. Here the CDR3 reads CASSLGGASGSYEQFF. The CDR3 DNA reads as TGCGCCAGCAGCTTGGGAGGGGCTAGCGGGAGCTATGAGCAGTTCTTC.

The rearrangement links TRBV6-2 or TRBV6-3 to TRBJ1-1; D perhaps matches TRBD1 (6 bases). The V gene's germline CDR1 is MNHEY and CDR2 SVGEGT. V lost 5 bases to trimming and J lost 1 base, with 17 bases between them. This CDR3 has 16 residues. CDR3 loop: CASSRTVYERNTEAFF. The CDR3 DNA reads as TGTGCCAGCAGTAGGACAGTCTACGAGCGGAACACTGAAGCTTTCTTT.

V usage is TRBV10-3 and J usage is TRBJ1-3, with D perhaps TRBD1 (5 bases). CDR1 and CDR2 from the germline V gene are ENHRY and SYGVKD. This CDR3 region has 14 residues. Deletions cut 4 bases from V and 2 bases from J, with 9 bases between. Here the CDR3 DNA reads TGTGCCATCAGTGCCGGGGGAGCTGGAAACACCATATATTTT. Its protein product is CAISAGGAGNTIYF.

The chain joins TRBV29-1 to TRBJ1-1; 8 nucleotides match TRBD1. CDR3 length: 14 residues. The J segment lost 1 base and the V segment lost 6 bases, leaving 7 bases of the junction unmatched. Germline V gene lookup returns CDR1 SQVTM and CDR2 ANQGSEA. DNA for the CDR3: TGCAGCGTCGCCGGACAGGGAGGGAACACTGAAGCTTTCTTT. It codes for CSVAGQGGNTEAFF.

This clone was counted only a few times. The CDR3 sequence: CASSLQGYGYTF. CDR3 sequence (DNA): TGTGCCAGTAGTTTACAGGGTTATGGCTACACCTTC. The chain links TRBV19 to TRBJ1-2; TRBD1 is a possible D gene (6 bases). The germline gives CDR1 LNHDA, CDR2 SQIVND (reference sequence). Trimming cost V 5 bases and J 5 bases, with 9 bases left between them. The CDR3 is 12 amino acids.

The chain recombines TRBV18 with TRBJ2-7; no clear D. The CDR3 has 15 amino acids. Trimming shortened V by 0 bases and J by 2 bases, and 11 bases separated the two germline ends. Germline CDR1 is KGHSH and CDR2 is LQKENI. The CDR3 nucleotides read TGTGCCAGCTCACCACCCGGAGACGTTGCCTACGAGCAGTACTTC. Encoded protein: CASSPPGDVAYEQYF.

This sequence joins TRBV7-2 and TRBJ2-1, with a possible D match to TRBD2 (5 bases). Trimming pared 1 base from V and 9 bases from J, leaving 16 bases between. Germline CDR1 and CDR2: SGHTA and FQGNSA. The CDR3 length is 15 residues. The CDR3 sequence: CASSLGLAFAGEQFF. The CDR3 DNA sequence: TGTGCCAGCAGCTTAGGCCTAGCATTCGCCGGTGAGCAGTTCTTC.

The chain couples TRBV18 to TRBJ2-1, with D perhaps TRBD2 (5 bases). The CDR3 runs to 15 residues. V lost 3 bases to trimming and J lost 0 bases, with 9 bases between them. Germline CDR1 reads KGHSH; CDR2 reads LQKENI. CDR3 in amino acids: CASSPRVDSYNEQFF. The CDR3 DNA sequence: TGTGCCAGCTCACCGAGGGTAGACTCCTACAATGAGCAGTTCTTC.